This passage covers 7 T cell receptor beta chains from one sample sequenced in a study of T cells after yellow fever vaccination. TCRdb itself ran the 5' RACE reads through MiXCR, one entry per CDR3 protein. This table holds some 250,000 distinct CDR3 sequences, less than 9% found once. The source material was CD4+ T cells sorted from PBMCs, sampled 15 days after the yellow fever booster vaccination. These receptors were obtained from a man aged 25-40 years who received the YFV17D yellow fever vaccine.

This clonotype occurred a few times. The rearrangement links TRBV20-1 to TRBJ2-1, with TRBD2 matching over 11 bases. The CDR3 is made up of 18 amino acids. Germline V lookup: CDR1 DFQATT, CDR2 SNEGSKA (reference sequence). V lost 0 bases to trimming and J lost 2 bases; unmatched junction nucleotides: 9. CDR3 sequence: CSARDPLRTSGPYNEQFF. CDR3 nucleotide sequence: TGCAGTGCTAGAGATCCTCTTCGGACTAGCGGGCCCTACAATGAGCAGTTCTTC.

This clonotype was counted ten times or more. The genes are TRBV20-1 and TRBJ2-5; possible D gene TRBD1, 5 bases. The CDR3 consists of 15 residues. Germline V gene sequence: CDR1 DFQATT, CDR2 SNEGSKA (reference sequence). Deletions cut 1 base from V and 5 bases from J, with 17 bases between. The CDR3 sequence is CSARGRTQGGETQYF. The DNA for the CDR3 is TGCAGTGCTAGAGGTCGGACCCAGGGTGGGGAGACCCAGTACTTC.

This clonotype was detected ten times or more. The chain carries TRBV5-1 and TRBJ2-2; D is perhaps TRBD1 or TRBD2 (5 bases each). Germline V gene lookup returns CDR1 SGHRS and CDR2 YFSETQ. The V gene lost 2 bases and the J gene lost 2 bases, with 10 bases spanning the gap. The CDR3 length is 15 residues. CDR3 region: CASSFEGRNTGELFF. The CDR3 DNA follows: TGCGCCAGCAGCTTTGAGGGGCGCAACACCGGGGAGCTGTTTTTT.

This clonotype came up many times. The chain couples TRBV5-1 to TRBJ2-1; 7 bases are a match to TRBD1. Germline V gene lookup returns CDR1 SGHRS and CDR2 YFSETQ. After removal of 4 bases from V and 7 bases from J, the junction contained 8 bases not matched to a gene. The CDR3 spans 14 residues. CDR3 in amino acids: CASSRQGVRNEQFF. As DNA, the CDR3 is TGCGCCAGCAGCCGGCAGGGGGTTCGGAATGAGCAGTTCTTC.

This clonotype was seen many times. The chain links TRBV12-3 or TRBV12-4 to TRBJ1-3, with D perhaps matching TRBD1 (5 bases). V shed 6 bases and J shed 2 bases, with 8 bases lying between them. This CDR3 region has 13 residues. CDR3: CASRRGAGNTIYF. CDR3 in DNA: TGTGCCAGCAGAAGAGGGGCTGGAAACACCATATATTTT.

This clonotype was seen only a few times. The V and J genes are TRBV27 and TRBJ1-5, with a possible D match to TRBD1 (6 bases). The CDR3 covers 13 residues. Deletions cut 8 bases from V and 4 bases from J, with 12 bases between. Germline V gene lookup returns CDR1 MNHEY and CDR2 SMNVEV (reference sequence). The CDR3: CASRRTENQPQHF. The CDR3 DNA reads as TGTGCCAGCCGGAGGACAGAAAATCAGCCCCAGCATTTT.

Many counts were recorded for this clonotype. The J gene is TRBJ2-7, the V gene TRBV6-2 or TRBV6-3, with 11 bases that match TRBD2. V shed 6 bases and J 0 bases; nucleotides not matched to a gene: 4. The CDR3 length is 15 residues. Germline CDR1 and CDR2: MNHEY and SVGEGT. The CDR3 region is CASRRLAGISYEQYF. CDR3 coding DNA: TGTGCCAGCAGGAGACTAGCGGGGATCTCCTACGAGCAGTACTTC.